This TCR beta chain was retrieved from a study of shared clonotypes between healthy human individuals. TCRdb keeps only in-frame clones here, not all; method: immunoSEQ multiplex PCR. This table holds about 980,000 clones, approximately 80% found once. The CDR3 length is 16 residues. The V gene lost 0 bases and the J gene lost 4 bases, with 14 bases spanning the gap. Looked up from germline, CDR1 is SGDLS and CDR2 is YYNGEE. Only a few counts were recorded for this clone. The TCR originated in a man between 18 and 29 years old in good health. V gene TRBV9 combines with J gene TRBJ2-1; D gene uncertain. Sequenced: memory CD4+ T cells sorted from blood. The subset was: CD45RA-negative fraction. DNA of the CDR3: TGTGCCAGCAGCGTAGATATTGGGTTAGGTTACAATGAGCAGTTCTTC. The encoded protein is CASSVDIGLGYNEQFF.